This entry lists 13 T cell receptor beta chains sequenced from one sample in a study of vaccination and CD4 T cells after COVID-19. Treatment of the sample: roughly ten-day PBMC culture with coronavirus spike peptide pools or control peptides (ViraFEST assay). Scientists ran DNA taken from cultured CD4+ T cells through the Oncomine TCR Beta short-read assay for sequencing. TCRdb ran MiXCR on the PCR reads and lists one entry per CDR3 protein. The sample lists about 11,000 distinct CDR3 sequences; more than 50% were seen once. The antigens of these receptors remain unknown. Sample: CD4+ T cells from blood, cultured in vitro. Receptor source: a human donor who had recovered from COVID-19.

Judged by abundance, this clonotype is large. This chain uses TRBV11-2 with TRBJ1-6; 9 nucleotides agree with TRBD1. The CDR3 consists of 17 residues. Germline V gene lookup returns CDR1 SGHAT and CDR2 FQNNGV. J was trimmed by 2 bases and V by 5 bases; bases with no gene match: 7. CDR3 sequence (DNA): TGTGCCAGCAGCCCCGGGACAGGGAGGACCTATAATTCACCCCTCCACTTT. Encoded protein: CASSPGTGRTYNSPLHF. Variable domain in full (rest from reference TRBV11-2 and TRBJ1-6): EAGVAQSPRYKIIEKRQSVAFWCNPISGHATLYWYQQILGQGPKLLIQFQNNGVVDDSQLPKDRFSAERLKGVDSTLKIQPAKLEDSAVYLCASSPGTGRTYNSPLHFGNGTRLTVT.

In its sample, this clonotype was seen a few times. The chain has TRBV20-1 and TRBJ2-5; D tentatively reads TRBD1 or TRBD2 (6 bases each). CDR1 and CDR2 (germline): DFQATT, SNEGSKA (reference sequence). The CDR3 consists of 15 residues. Trimming removed 6 bases at V and 5 bases at J, with 22 bases between. The CDR3 is CSAGHHRVGRETQYF. The DNA of the CDR3 is TGCAGTGCGGGACATCACAGGGTAGGGAGGGAGACCCAGTACTTC.

This chain joins TRBV28 and TRBJ1-2, with TRBD1 as a possible D gene (5 bases). Between the trimmed V and J ends, which lost 6 bases and 4 bases, there was a span of 18 bases. CDR3 length: 15 amino acids. The germline CDR1 and CDR2 sequences are MDHEN and SYDVKM. The CDR3 DNA follows: TGTGCCAGCAGCCAAGGGACTGGCCCCATCTATGGCTACACCTTC. It codes for CASSQGTGPIYGYTF.

In its sample, this clonotype was seen once. The V gene is TRBV2, the J gene TRBJ2-2; 13 positions match TRBD2. The germline gives CDR1 SNHLY, CDR2 FYNNEI. The CDR3 runs 17 residues. V gave up 4 bases and J gave up 8 bases; unmatched junction bases: 10. Written as DNA, the CDR3 is TGTGCCAGCAGTGTCGAGAAACTAGCGGGAGGGCAGGGGGAGCTGTTTTTT. As protein: CASSVEKLAGGQGELFF.

In nucleotides, the CDR3 is TGTGCCAGCAGTGAAGCCCAGGGACAGGGCCGGAATCAGCCCCAGCATTTT. This codes for CASSEAQGQGRNQPQHF. The V gene is TRBV27, the J gene TRBJ1-5; TRBD1 aligns across 9 bases. Looked up from germline, CDR1 is MNHEY and CDR2 is SMNVEV (reference sequence). J lost 4 bases, V lost 5 bases, and 12 bases had no gene match. CDR3 length: 17 residues.

The gene calls are TRBV19 and TRBJ1-4, with 7 bases that match TRBD1. In germline, CDR1 is LNHDA, CDR2 SQIVND (reference sequence). The CDR3 length is 16 residues. V lost 6 bases and J lost 3; bases outside the gene matches: 10. This CDR3 is CASSTPRDRANEKLFF. The CDR3 nucleotides are TGTGCCAGTAGCACACCGCGGGACAGAGCTAATGAAAAACTGTTTTTT. Full variable domain (rest looked up from reference TRBV19 and TRBJ1-4): DGGITQSPKYLFRKEGQNVTLSCEQNLNHDAMYWYRQDPGQGLRLIYYSQIVNDFQKGDIAEGYSVSREKKESFPLTVTSAQKNPTAFYLCASSTPRDRANEKLFFGSGTQLSVL.

The chain uses TRBV15 and TRBJ1-5, with D hard to call. The V end was cut by 0 bases, the J end by 5 bases, with 5 bases between. CDR1 and CDR2 (germline): LNHNV, YYDKDF (reference sequence). The CDR3 is 13 amino acids. CDR3 region: CATSRDGDQPQHF. The CDR3 nucleotides are TGTGCCACCAGCAGAGACGGGGATCAGCCCCAGCATTTT.

The CDR3 loop is CASSPGLAGGNEQFF. For the CDR3, the DNA is TGTGCCAGCAGTCCGGGACTAGCGGGAGGCAATGAGCAGTTCTTC. This chain connects TRBV28 to TRBJ2-1, with 15 bases fitting TRBD2. The junction had 2 bases not matched to a gene; V was cut back by 5 bases and J by 6 bases. The CDR3 runs 15 residues. Germline assignment: CDR1 MDHEN and CDR2 SYDVKM.

This chain links TRBV18 with TRBJ2-1, with 9 bases lining up with TRBD1. The CDR3 extends over 15 amino acids. Germline trimming cut 6 bases from V and 1 base from J; bases unmatched to any gene: 4. Germline V lookup: CDR1 KGHSH, CDR2 LQKENI. The CDR3 spells CASSAGQGSYNEQFF. The CDR3 nucleotides are TGTGCCAGCTCGGCGGGACAGGGATCCTACAATGAGCAGTTCTTC.

The chain carries TRBV20-1 and TRBJ2-7; possible D gene TRBD2, 6 bases. CDR1 is DFQATT, CDR2 SNEGSKA, per germline (reference sequence). This CDR3 region has 14 residues. Between the trimmed V and J ends, which lost 6 bases and 2 bases, there was a span of 17 bases. CDR3 sequence (DNA): TGCAGTGCCACCCTCGGGATAGCGGCCTACGAGCAGTACTTC. Protein sequence: CSATLGIAAYEQYF.

This sequence joins TRBV5-6 and TRBJ1-2, with 7 bases aligning to TRBD1. The CDR3 has 15 residues. V lost 2 bases and J lost 2; bases outside the gene matches: 6. Germline V gene sequence: CDR1 SGHDT, CDR2 YYEEEE. CDR3 DNA: TGTGCCAGCAGCTTCTACGGGGGACAGAACTATGGCTACACCTTC. Amino acid sequence: CASSFYGGQNYGYTF.

V and J are TRBV5-6 and TRBJ2-7; D not resolved. The CDR3 has 14 residues. V lost 5 bases and J 0 bases, leaving 12 bases between the germline ends. The germline V gene encodes CDR1 SGHDT and CDR2 YYEEEE. CDR3 DNA sequence: TGTGCCAGCAGGGAAAGGCAACTCTCCTACGAGCAGTACTTC. Protein: CASRERQLSYEQYF.

This clonotype was seen a few times. This sequence joins TRBV27 and TRBJ2-3; D unclear. Trimming shortened V by 5 bases and J by 1 base, and 13 bases separated the two germline ends. The CDR3 extends over 15 amino acids. Germline-derived CDR1 and CDR2 are MNHEY and SMNVEV (reference sequence). Here the CDR3 DNA reads TGTGCCAGCAGTACCTTGACGGTGGGCACAGATACGCAGTATTTT. Translated: CASSTLTVGTDTQYF.